Listed below are T cell receptor beta chains from one sample, sequenced in a study of blood T cell repertoires in COVID-19. Clones were sequenced by immunoSEQ multiplex PCR, and TCRdb holds only the in-frame ones, with some missing. Found here are around 130,000 clones, 77% of them singletons; the top ten hold roughly 20%. The sample consisted of peripheral blood. The receptors shown here come from an elderly man with acute or convalescent COVID-19. Each CDR3 is given with its conserved first and last residue. The D gene is left open where the match is weak. Some rows mark clone size as missing; the rest say once, few, many or name a class of expanded clone.

clone size	D gene	V gene	J gene	CDR3 protein	CDR3 DNA
.	.	TRBV6-6	TRBJ2-3	CASRPGGDTQYF	TGTGCCAGCAGACCCGGGGGTGACACGCAGTATTTT
.	.	TRBV2	TRBJ1-5	CASSELGGNQPQHF	TGTGCCAGCAGTGAATTGGGGGGGAATCAGCCCCAGCATTTT
once	.	TRBV3-1/TRBV3-2	TRBJ2-2	CASSDGRRRAYTGELFF	TGTGCCAGCAGTGACGGTAGACGCAGGGCGTACACCGGGGAGCTGTTTTTT
once	.	TRBV18	TRBJ1-5	CASSLTGRLSSNQPQHF	TGTGCCAGCTCACTCACCGGCAGGTTGTCTAGCAATCAGCCCCAGCATTTT
.	.	TRBV7-8	TRBJ2-7	CASSLLNNYEQYF	TGTGCCAGCAGCTTATTGAACAACTACGAGCAGTACTTC
.	.	TRBV11-2	TRBJ2-5	CASSSGGGWETQYF	TGTGCCAGCAGCTCCGGAGGGGGCTGGGAGACCCAGTACTTC
.	.	TRBV9	TRBJ1-1	CASSPTPDGAEAFF	TGTGCCAGCAGCCCGACACCCGACGGGGCTGAAGCTTTCTTT
once	TRBD2	TRBV10-3	TRBJ2-3	CAIRGLAGDTQYF	TGTGCCATCAGAGGACTAGCAGGAGATACGCAGTATTTT
.	.	TRBV5-1	TRBJ1-1	CASSLASGLNTEAFF	TGCGCCAGCAGCTTGGCCTCGGGGTTGAACACTGAAGCTTTCTTT
.	TRBD2	TRBV5-4	TRBJ2-1	CASSFYSGGAPQEQFF	TGTGCCAGCAGCTTTTATAGCGGGGGCGCACCTCAAGAGCAGTTCTTC